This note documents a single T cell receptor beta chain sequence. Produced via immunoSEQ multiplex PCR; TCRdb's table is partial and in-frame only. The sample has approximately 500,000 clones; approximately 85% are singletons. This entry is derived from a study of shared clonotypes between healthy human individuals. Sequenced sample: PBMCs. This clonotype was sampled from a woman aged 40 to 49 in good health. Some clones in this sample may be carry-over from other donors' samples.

The DNA of the CDR3 is TGCAGCGGCGGACCCGGGGGAACTAATGAAAAACTGTTTTTT. This sequence encodes CSGGPGGTNEKLFF. This rearrangement joins TRBV29-1 to TRBJ1-4, with a tentative D call TRBD1 (5 bases). The CDR3 runs 14 residues. Germline lookup yields CDR1 SQVTM and CDR2 ANQGSEA. Deletions cut 7 bases from V and 1 base from J, with 13 bases between.